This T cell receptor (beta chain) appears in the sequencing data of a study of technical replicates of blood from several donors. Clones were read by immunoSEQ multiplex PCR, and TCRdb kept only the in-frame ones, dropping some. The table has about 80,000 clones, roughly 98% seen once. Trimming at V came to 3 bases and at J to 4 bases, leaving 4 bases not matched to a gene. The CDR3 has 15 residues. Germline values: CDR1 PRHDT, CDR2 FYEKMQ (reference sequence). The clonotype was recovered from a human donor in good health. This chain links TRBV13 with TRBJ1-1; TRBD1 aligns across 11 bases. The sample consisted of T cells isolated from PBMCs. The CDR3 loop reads CASSLGQGDGTEAFF. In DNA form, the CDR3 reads TGTGCCAGCAGCTTGGGACAGGGGGACGGCACTGAAGCTTTCTTT.